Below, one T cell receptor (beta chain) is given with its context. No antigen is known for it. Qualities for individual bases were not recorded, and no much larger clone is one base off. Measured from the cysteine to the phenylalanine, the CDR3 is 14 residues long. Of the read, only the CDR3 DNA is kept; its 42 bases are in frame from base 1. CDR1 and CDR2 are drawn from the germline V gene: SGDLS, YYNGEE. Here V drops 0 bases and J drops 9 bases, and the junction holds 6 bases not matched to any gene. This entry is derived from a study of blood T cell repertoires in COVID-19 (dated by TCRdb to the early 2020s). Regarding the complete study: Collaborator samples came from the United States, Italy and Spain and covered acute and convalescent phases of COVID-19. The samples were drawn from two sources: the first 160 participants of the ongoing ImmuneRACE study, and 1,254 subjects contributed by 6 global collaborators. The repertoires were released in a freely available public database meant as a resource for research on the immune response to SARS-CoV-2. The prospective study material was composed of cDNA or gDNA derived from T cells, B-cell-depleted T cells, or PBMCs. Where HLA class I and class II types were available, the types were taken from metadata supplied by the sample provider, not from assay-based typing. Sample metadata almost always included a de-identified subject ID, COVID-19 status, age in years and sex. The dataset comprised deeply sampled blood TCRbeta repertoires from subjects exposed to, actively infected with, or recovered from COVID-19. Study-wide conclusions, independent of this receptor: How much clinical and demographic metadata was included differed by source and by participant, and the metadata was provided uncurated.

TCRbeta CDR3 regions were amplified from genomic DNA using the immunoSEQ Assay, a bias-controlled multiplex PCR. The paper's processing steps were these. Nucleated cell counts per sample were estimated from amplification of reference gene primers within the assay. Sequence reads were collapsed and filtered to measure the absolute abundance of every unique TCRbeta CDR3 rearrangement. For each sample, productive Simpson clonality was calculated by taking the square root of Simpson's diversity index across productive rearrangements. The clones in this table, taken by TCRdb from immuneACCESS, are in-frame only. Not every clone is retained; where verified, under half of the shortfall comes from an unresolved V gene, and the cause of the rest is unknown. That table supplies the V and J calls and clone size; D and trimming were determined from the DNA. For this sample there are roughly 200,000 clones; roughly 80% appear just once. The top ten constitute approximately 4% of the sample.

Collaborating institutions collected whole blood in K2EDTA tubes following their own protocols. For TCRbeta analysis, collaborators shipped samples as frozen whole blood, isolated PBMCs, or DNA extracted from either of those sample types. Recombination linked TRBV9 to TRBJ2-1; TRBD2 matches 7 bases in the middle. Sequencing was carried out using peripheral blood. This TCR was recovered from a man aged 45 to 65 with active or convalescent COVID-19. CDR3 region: CASSVDGGGGEQFF. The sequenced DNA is TGTGCCAGCAGCGTAGATGGTGGGGGGGGTGAGCAGTTCTTC.